This entry is about one T cell receptor beta chain. These data come from a study of blood T cell repertoires in COVID-19. Study context: The samples span acute and convalescent COVID-19 from the United States, Italy and Spain. In each case, the material was cDNA or gDNA derived from T cells, B-cell-depleted T cells, or PBMCs.

Authors' methods: Counts of nucleated cells, estimated from reference gene primer amplification, were obtained. Only in-frame clones appear in the TCRdb table, and some are missing; sequencing was by immunoSEQ multiplex PCR. That table is the source of V, J and clone size, and D and trimming were worked out from the DNA. This table has about 360,000 clones, about 86% appearing once. This CDR3 has 15 amino acids. Trimming stripped 3 bases from V and 3 bases from J, with 14 bases between. Germline lookup yields CDR1 KGHSH and CDR2 LQKENI. This TCR was recovered from a woman aged 60-75 years with COVID-19, enrolled during active disease. The chain employs TRBV18 and TRBJ1-2, with no clear D. The sample taken for sequencing was peripheral blood. The CDR3 nucleotides are TGTGCCAGCTCACCTCGGGGAGGCGCGGACTATGGCTACACCTTC. This codes for CASSPRGGADYGYTF.